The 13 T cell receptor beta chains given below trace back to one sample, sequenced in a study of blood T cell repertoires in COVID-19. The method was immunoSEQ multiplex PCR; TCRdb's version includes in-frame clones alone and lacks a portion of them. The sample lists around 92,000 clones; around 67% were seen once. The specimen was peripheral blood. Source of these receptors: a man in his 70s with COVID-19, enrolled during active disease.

For the CDR3, the DNA is TGTGCCAGCAGCTTGGCTACAGGGCCTCATGAAAAACTGTTTTTT. Protein sequence: CASSLATGPHEKLFF. The chain uses TRBV5-4 and TRBJ1-4; tentative D call: TRBD1 (6 bases). This CDR3 has 15 amino acids. The germline gives CDR1 SGHNT, CDR2 YYREEE (reference sequence). The ends were cut back, 0 bases at V and 6 bases at J, with 12 bases in the middle.

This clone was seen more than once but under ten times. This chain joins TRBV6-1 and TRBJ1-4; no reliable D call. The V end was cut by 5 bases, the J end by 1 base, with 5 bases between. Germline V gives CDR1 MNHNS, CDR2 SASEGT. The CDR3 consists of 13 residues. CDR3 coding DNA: TGTGCCAGCAGTTATGTAACTAATGAAAAACTGTTTTTT. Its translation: CASSYVTNEKLFF.

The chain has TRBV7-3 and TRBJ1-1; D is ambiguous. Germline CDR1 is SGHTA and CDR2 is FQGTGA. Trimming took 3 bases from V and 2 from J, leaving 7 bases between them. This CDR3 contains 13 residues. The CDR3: CASSFTPNTEAFF. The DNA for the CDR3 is TGTGCCAGCAGCTTCACACCCAACACTGAAGCTTTCTTT.

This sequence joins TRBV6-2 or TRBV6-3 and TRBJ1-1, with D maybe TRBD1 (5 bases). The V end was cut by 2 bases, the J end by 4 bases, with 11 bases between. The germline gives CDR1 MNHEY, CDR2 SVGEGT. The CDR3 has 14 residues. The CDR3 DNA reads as TGTGCCAGCAGTTACAGCCAGGGAGGCACTGAAGCTTTCTTT. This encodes CASSYSQGGTEAFF.

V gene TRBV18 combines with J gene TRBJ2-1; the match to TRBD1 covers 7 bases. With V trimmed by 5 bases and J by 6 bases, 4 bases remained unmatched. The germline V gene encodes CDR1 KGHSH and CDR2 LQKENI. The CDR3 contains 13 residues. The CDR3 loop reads CASSEDRVNEQFF. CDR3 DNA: TGTGCCAGCTCAGAAGACAGGGTCAATGAGCAGTTCTTC.

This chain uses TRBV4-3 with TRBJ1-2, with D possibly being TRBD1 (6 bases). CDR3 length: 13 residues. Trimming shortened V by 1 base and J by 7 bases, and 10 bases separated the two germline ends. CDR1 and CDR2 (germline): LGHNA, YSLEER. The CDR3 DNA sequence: TGCGCCAGCAGCCAAGGGGGGACACCTGGCTACACCTTC. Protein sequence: CASSQGGTPGYTF.

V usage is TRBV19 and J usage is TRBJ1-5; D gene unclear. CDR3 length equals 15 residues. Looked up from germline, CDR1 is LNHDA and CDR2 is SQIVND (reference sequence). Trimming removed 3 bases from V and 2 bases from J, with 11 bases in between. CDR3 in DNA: TGTGCCAGTAGTATTTCGCAGAACGGCAATCAGCCCCAGCATTTT. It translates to CASSISQNGNQPQHF.

CDR3 region: CASSPQTVNTEAFF. The CDR3 region has the DNA TGTGCCAGCAGCCCCCAGACAGTTAACACTGAAGCTTTCTTT. The chain employs TRBV7-8 and TRBJ1-1, with a weak D call TRBD1 (5 bases). Germline V CDR1 and CDR2: SGHVS, FQNEAQ. CDR3 length equals 14 residues. V was cut by 5 bases and J by 2 bases, with 12 bases left in between.

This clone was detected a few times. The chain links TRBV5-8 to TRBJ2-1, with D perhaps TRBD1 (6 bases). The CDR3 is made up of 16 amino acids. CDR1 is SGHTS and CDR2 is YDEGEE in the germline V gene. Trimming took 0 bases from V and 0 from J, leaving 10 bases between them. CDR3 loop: CASSLDWDISYNEQFF. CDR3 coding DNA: TGTGCCAGCAGCTTGGACTGGGACATCTCCTACAATGAGCAGTTCTTC.

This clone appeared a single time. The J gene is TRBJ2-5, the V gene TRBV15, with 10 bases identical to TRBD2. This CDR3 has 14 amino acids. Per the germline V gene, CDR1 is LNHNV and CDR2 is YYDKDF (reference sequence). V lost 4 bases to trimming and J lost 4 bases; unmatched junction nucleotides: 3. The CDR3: CATSTAGGAETQYF. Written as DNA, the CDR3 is TGTGCCACCAGCACAGCGGGGGGGGCAGAGACCCAGTACTTC.

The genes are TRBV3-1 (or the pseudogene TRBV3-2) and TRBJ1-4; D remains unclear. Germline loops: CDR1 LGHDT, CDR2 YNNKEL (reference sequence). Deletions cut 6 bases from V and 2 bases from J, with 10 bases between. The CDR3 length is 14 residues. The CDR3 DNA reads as TGTGCCAGCAGTAGAGGGAACACTAATGAAAAACTGTTTTTT. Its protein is CASSRGNTNEKLFF.

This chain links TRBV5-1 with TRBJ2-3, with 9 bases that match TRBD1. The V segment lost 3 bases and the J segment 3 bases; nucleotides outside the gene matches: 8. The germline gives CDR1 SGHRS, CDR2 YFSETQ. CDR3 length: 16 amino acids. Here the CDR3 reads CASSSTGGDLTDTQYF. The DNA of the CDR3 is TGCGCCAGCAGCTCTACAGGGGGCGATTTGACAGATACGCAGTATTTT.

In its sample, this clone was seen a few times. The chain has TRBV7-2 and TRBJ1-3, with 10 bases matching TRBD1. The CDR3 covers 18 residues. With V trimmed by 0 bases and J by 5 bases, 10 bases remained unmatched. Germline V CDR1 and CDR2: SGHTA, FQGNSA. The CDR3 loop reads CASSLAPYRDRGRNTIYF. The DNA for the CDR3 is TGTGCCAGCAGCTTAGCCCCGTACCGGGACAGGGGTAGAAACACCATATATTTT.